This T cell receptor (beta chain) appears in the sequencing data of a study of identical twins (TCRdb year 2016). For the wider study: To test whether fetal clonotypes persist, the study used deep sequencing on TCR alpha and beta repertoires from monozygotic twins, unrelated adults of various ages, and cord blood. To rule out contamination, the twin experiments were replicated at different times with different library preparation protocols.

All donors were healthy Caucasians. Three pairs of female monozygotic twins, all aged 18 to 29 years, were included in the twin cohort. Positive isolation kits from Invitrogen were used to isolate CD4+ and CD8+ T cell populations. Notes on this clonotype: The clone's antigen remains unknown. Base qualities are not at hand, and no much larger clone is one base apart.

The receptor library was made with 5' RACE. Sequencing used an Illumina HiSeq 2000. A universal primer binding site was introduced by template switching, and a unique molecular identifier was present in the final cDNA, enabling accurate counting of TCR cDNA molecules. First-strand cDNA for TCR alpha and beta chains was synthesized from specific primers in the conserved constant-segment region. To control for contamination, every cDNA library carried two barcodes: a SMART-Mk sample barcode plus Illumina barcodes. TruSeq adapter sequences along with Illumina sample barcodes were introduced in two successive PCR steps. The Illumina HiSeq platform was used with custom primers to sequence TCR alpha and beta cDNA libraries. On the study's bioinformatics: MiGEC was used to process raw reads and extract unique molecular identifiers, and MiXCR was used to find CDR3 positions. For each individual, recombination models were inferred using an EM algorithm with the repgenHMM and IGoR tools. Shared clonotypes were analyzed with the tcR package in R, and sharing was normalized by the product of cloneset sizes. Out-of-frame nonproductive sequences were analyzed to study raw recombination free of thymic and clonal selection effects. In TCRdb, the public reads were trimmed at Q25 with fastp and aligned with MiXCR, with productive beta chains retained. Rows matching on CDR3 protein sequence are summarized as one entry with the most common DNA and genes. These V and J calls rely on TCRdb rather than the paper's analysis. The sample includes roughly 350,000 distinct CDR3 sequences, with more than 9% observed a single time. The ten biggest clones cover just over 7% of the sample.

On the study overall, not on this receptor specifically: Fewer insertions were carried by abundant cord blood beta clonotypes, a similar but weaker trend appeared in young adult naive repertoires, and no such trend appeared in memory repertoires. The excess sharing between twins in beta out-of-frame sequences was weaker because fewer shared sequences reduced the signal-to-noise ratio. Recombination models systematically underestimated out-of-frame TCR alpha sharing in monozygotic twins but agreed with sharing between unrelated individuals. Out-of-frame TCR alpha sequences shared between twins showed an excess of low generation-probability sequences compared with coincidental sharing between unrelated individuals. Conclusions relied on cross-sectional statistical analysis, since the same donors could not be followed over many years. Zero-insertion analyses could be partly confounded by invariant T cells such as MAIT and iNKT, though diverse VJ usage argued against such confounding for most clonotypes.

The same specimen was also included in a second study, on yellow fever vaccine responses in identical twins. From the second report: According to the authors, in identical twins the way T cells responded to vaccination appeared partly convergent and partly personalized. Focusing on identical twins, the study followed the T cell clones that responded to the vaccine, and did so with precision.

This clonotype originated in a woman under 30 in good health. Specimen: CD8+ T cells sorted from blood.

The DNA is TGTGCCAGCAGCCAAGCTGTCTCGAGCTCCTACAATGAGCAGTTCTTC. The resulting protein is CASSQAVSSSYNEQFF. The V and J genes are TRBV4-2 and TRBJ2-1; a confident D gene designation cannot be given. Spanning cysteine to phenylalanine, the CDR3 consists of 16 amino acids. Only the CDR3 region is kept as DNA, spanning 48 bases read in frame from base 1. V loses 1 base of germline sequence and J loses 0 bases, and the interval between the two ends is 10 bases. The CDR1 and CDR2 encoded by the germline V gene are LGHNA and YNFKEQ.